The T cell receptor (beta chain) under discussion was sequenced for a study of CD8+CD57+ T cells in acquired aplastic anemia. The V end was cut by 3 bases, the J end by 1 base, with 16 bases between. Germline CDR1 reads ENHRY; CDR2 reads SYGVKD. CDR3 length equals 16 residues. Genomic DNA acted as the template from which TCR beta VDJ combination and CDR3 sequence profiling were carried out. From the reads, TCRdb called clonotypes with MiXCR, one entry per CDR3 protein. Among more than 100,000 distinct CDR3 sequences, less than 45% were seen once, and the ten largest hold 7.5% to 9.5%. This clonotype was counted between two and nine times.

This TCR was sampled from a human donor in good health, serving as a control. Sequencing was done on a sample of sorted CD4+, CD8+, or CD8+CD57+ T cells (not recorded which) from PBMCs. J is TRBJ2-7 and V is TRBV10-3, with D tentatively TRBD2 (5 bases). The CDR3 bases are TGTGCCATCAGTGATAGGAGTAGCGATACTTCCTACGAGCAGTACTTC. It codes for CAISDRSSDTSYEQYF.